This paragraph reports one T cell receptor (beta chain). No antigen is known for it. Base quality data are lacking; no much larger clone is found one base away. In total, about 650 healthy bone marrow donors made up the cohort. Cohort members were all nominally healthy when sampled, although unrecorded immune exposures were likely present. The donor was CMV seronegative and belonged to the group of approximately 320 seronegative cohort members. Each donor provided a peripheral blood sample, and peripheral blood mononuclear cells were used for TCR beta sequencing. Genomic DNA was extracted from the blood cell samples with the Qiagen DNeasy Blood Extraction Kit. The sample comes from a study of cytomegalovirus exposure and HLA in healthy donors (dated by TCRdb to the late 2010s). General notes on the study: In an earlier analysis of approximately 640 of the donors, about 260 Gb of sequence data and 90 million to 130 million unique TCR beta sequences from 150 million to 200 million T cells were reported. An early release covering roughly 600 HLA-typed donors comprised around 300 gigabases of sequencing data and tens of millions of unique TCR sequences. Of the 300 to 500 genotyped donors, 75% to 85% were placed in the genetic ancestry cluster associated with self-reported Caucasian donors. The aim of the study was to test whether cataloging public T cell receptors could identify signatures of past pathogen exposure. The T cell repertoires of 700 or so subjects were profiled by immunosequencing and related to cytomegalovirus serostatus. A separate validation cohort of roughly 110 different subjects was used in addition to the 666-subject first cohort. To predict cytomegalovirus infection status, the study brought together high-throughput TCR immunosequencing, statistical association of individual TCRs with disease status, and machine learning. A later analysis re-examined previously published TCR beta repertoires from several hundred donors and added high-resolution HLA genotyping to investigate patterns of TCR occurrence. Rather than using new phenotypic data, the later analysis identified candidate immune exposures from TCR beta sequences and from how often those sequences occurred across donors. An earlier analysis of 587 of the donors applied high-throughput TCR beta sequencing to assess whether each TCR beta V gene segment acted as functional or pseudogenic. Donor age, sex, ethnicity and CMV serostatus were compiled together with the repertoire data. Genome-wide SNP genotypes for about 55% of the 666 donors were used in a later genetic analysis, which treated that subset as a discovery cohort. Every repertoire in the discovery cohort had been generated on one and the same sequencing platform. HLA typing included class I and class II loci at four-digit resolution. The number of donors typed differed by locus, with about 629-640 for A, B, C, DRB1 and DQB1, around 500 for DQA1, nearly 610 for DPA1, and about 450 for DPB1. About five DR-DQ haplotypes were handled as single units for association and clustering because linkage in the cohort was strong. Across some 400 genotyped donors of the cohort, an average of roughly 250,000 unique TCR beta nucleotide sequences per donor were sequenced, and 15% to 20% of those sequences were non-productive. The full study reports these points: For the cohort, immune exposure information was limited to CMV serostatus. A total of 150 to 200 TCR beta chains were listed by the study as associated with cytomegalovirus. In both the original and validation cohorts, the classifier was reported to diagnose cytomegalovirus status with high specificity and sensitivity. When HLA alleles, especially DR and DQ, strongly co-occurred, TCR associations were difficult to assign to individual alleles. A later analysis found that TCR association rates varied across HLA loci, with DRB1 alleles showing the most associated TCRs and HLA-C alleles the fewest. Most CMV-associated TCR beta chains appeared to be HLA-restricted in a later analysis, and the HLA associations seemed to be driven largely by CMV exposure. The cohort was sequenced for TCR beta chains only, and without alpha or paired-chain data the features that could be detected were limited. While some public TCRs were present in many individuals, most TCR sequences turned up only very rarely across donors. Several of the top co-occurrence clusters appeared to be linked to parvovirus B19, influenza, CMV and Epstein-Barr virus, according to a later analysis. A few of the identified cytomegalovirus-associated TCR beta chains were confirmed in vitro to be specific for cytomegalovirus antigens. A cluster of highly shared sequence variants was judged likely to be a technical artifact of the sequencing pipeline. The 87-base-pair reads could not distinguish some IMGT-functional V segments, including TRBV6-2 and TRBV6-3, so those segments were excluded. An earlier analysis of roughly 570 of the donors showed that most TCR beta V segments appeared in productive rearrangements either about 87% or about 30% of the time, which broadly matched IMGT annotations. An association between a missense DCLRE1C variant and V-gene and J-gene trimming of TCR beta chains was found in a later genetic analysis and replicated in an independent cohort. A further reported finding was that TCR beta sequences accurately predicted the HLA-A and HLA-B alleles for most subjects in the first cohort. A later genetic analysis reported fewer N-insertions in productive TCRs among donors in an Asian-associated ancestry cluster than the approximately 700-donor mean. The authors suggested that the approach could potentially be extended to other disease states and immunological phenotypes. Because counts were too low, approximately 15 rarely observed V segments, including chromosome 9 orphons, were excluded from the earlier analysis of 587 of the donors. Because HLA typing was unavailable for some donors at each locus, only the typed subset was used in association tests. Linkage disequilibrium might explain the correlated functional status among segregating V segments, but an unknown experimental factor could not be excluded. A later analysis found that HLA-associated TCR beta chains were more clonally expanded and had lower generation probabilities than equally common non-associated chains. The presence/absence analyses assumed that sequencing depth was roughly uniform across donors, and that assumption may not be true. At a false discovery rate of 0.05, a later analysis linked 15,000 to 20,000 TCR beta sequences to specific HLA alleles.

The cysteine opens and the phenylalanine closes a CDR3 of 16 amino acids. Only the CDR3 DNA stays, 48 bases, in frame from base 1. CDR1 and CDR2 are read off the germline V gene as SQVTM and ANQGSEA. V is trimmed back by 8 bases and J by 7 bases, and the junction contains 15 bases that no gene match accounts for. The protocol used for the library was the immunoSEQ multiplex PCR assay. For the multiplex PCR, a mixture combining 60 forward primers for TCR Vbeta segments and 13 reverse primers for TCR Jbeta segments was used. The CDR3 region of rearranged TCR beta genes was amplified from genomic DNA with a multiplex PCR assay. The amplified TCR beta libraries were sequenced on the Illumina HiSeq System as 87-base-pair reads. The source study handled its data this way. A later analysis tallied roughly 78 million unique TCR beta chains across the 666 repertoires, and around 12 million of those chains were shared by two or more donors. Raw reads were error-corrected and collapsed into unique sequences by a nearest-neighbor algorithm in which closely related sequences were merged to remove PCR and sequencing errors. CDR3 sequences were aligned to IMGT reference sequences to assign V, D and J gene segments. For a sequence to be retained, at least a six-nucleotide match to both a V gene segment and a J gene segment was required. A rearrangement was called productive if the CDR3 had no stop codons and remained in frame with V and J, and every other rearrangement was called non-productive. CDR3 was defined by IMGT convention, running from the second conserved V-encoded cysteine to the conserved J-encoded phenylalanine. The earlier analysis of about 560 of the donors excluded any sequence lacking an unambiguous match to a single V gene segment. In an earlier analysis of some 590 of the donors, V segments were called functional above 56.7% productive rearrangements and were called segregating when the between-donor standard deviation exceeded 5%. A statistical classification framework was built to diagnose cytomegalovirus status from the catalog of TCR beta chain sequences. In a later analysis, V and J genes were assigned by comparing TCR nucleotide sequences against IMGT/GENE-DB human TR gene sequences. A later analysis assigned CDR3 sequences and most-parsimonious VDJ recombination scenarios with the TCRdist pipeline. In a later analysis, each TCR beta chain was defined by its CDR3 amino acid sequence together with its V-gene family, and reads lacking a unique V-gene family were excluded. A later analysis removed 550 to 700 highly shared, low-generation-probability nucleotide sequences to deal with suspected cross-contamination and a sequencing artifact. In a later analysis, a clonal expansion index was calculated for each public chain from normalized within-repertoire ranks of inferred template counts. In a later analysis, generation probabilities were computed with a VDJ recombination model fitted to out-of-frame rearrangements, and the resulting probabilities were checked against IGoR. In a later analysis, TCR-TCR, TCR-HLA and TCR-CMV co-occurrence was scored with hypergeometric tests, and a repertoire-size bias correction was applied to TCR pairs. In a later analysis, false discovery rates were estimated by permuting HLA or CMV assignments 20 times. A later analysis grouped co-occurring TCRs with DBSCAN, adding TCRdist sequence similarity when clustering within HLA-allele-positive subsets. For co-occurrence clustering, repertoires with fewer than 30,000 or more than 120,000 public chains were excluded, along with five repertoires with anomalous nucleotide sharing. TCRdb took this table from immuneACCESS and kept in-frame rearrangements with V and J called. Such tables lack part of the clones; where checked against another copy, unresolved V genes explain under half of the gap, and the rest is unexplained. The DNA was the basis for D and trimming; V, J and clone size are from that table. For this sample the table gives roughly 140,000 clones, of which 82% were detected only once. The top ten clones comprise about 3.7% of the sample.

This TCR derives from a male donor in good health and CMV-seronegative. This sequence uses TRBV29-1 and TRBJ2-1; the junction holds 12 bases that match TRBD2. Sequenced: PBMCs. CDR3 loop: CSSEGTTSGGSNEQFF. The nucleotide sequence is given as TGCAGCTCCGAGGGCACTACTAGCGGGGGGTCTAATGAGCAGTTCTTC.